This T cell receptor (beta chain) stems from a study of CD4 T cells in relation to SARS-CoV-2 and coronaviruses. Germline V CDR1 and CDR2: MNHEY, SVGAGI. The CDR3 spans 15 residues. Losses at the gene ends were 6 bases for V and 8 bases for J; bases not matched to a gene: 11. Libraries were prepared by immunoSEQ multiplex PCR; TCRdb keeps only in-frame clonotypes and omits some of them. The sample records 37,000 or so clones, roughly 84% being singletons. With respect to this clone: Its antigen remains unidentified.

This sequence was found in an adult with COVID-19. The J gene is TRBJ2-2, the V gene TRBV6-5; TRBD2 matches 8 bases. The sample comprised naive CD4+ T cells from PBMCs, cultured in vitro. Subset of the sample: naive CD4+ T cells isolated by negative enrichment. The CDR3 loop reads CASRRTSLRIGELFF. The DNA of the CDR3 is TGTGCCAGCAGAAGGACTAGCTTGAGGATAGGGGAGCTGTTTTTT.